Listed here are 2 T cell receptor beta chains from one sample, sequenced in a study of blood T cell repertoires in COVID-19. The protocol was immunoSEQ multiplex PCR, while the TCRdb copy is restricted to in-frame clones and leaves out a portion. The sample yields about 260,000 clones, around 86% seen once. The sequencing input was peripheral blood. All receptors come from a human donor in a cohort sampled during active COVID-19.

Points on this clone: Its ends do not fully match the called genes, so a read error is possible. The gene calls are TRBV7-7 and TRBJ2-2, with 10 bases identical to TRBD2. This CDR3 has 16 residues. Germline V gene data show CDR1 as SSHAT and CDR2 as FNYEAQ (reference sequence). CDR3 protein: CASSRLAGPNTGELFF. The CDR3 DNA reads TGTGCTAGCAGCCGACTAGCGGGCCCGAACACCGGGGAGCTGTTTTTT.

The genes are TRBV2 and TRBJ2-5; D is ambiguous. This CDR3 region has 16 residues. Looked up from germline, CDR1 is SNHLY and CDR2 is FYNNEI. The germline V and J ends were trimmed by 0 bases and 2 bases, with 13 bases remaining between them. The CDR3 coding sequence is TGTGCCAGCAGTGAAGCGCTTCTGGGCCCTCAAGAGACCCAGTACTTC. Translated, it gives CASSEALLGPQETQYF.